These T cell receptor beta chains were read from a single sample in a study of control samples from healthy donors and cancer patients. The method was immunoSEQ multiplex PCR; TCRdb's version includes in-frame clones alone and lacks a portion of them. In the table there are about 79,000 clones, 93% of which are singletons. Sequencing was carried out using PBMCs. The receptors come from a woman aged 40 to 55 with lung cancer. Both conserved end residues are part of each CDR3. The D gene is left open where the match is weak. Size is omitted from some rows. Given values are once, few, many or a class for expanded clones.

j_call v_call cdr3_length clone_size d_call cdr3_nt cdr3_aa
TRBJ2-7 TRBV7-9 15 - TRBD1 TGTGCCAGCAGCTTAGGACAGGGCTACTCCTACGAGCAGTACTTC CASSLGQGYSYEQYF
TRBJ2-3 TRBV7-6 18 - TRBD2 TGTGCCAGCAGCTTAATCCTAGCGGGGGGGCTTGGCACAGATACGCAGTATTTT CASSLILAGGLGTDTQYF
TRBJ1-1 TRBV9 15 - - TGTGCCAGCAGCGGACAAACAGGGACGAACACTGAAGCTTTCTTT CASSGQTGTNTEAFF
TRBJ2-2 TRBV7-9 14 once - TGTGCCAGCAGCTTCCGGACAGACACCGGGGAGCTGTTTTTT CASSFRTDTGELFF
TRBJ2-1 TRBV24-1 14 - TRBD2 TGTGCCACCAGTGTCGGCGGGGGGCCAAATGAGCAGTTCTTC CATSVGGGPNEQFF
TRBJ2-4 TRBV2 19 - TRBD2 TGTGCCAGCAGTGAACAACTAGCGGGGGGGTCTTTAGCCAAAAACATTCAGTACTTC CASSEQLAGGSLAKNIQYF
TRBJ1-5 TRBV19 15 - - TGTGCCAGTAGTATGGGGACAACGTTCCAACAGCCCCAGCATTTT CASSMGTTFQQPQHF
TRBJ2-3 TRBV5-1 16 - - TGCGCCAGCAGCTTGGAATCTTTATCGGGCACAGATACGCAGTATTTT CASSLESLSGTDTQYF
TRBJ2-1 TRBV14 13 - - TGTGCCAGCAGCCAAGATATTTGGGATGAGCAGTTCTTC CASSQDIWDEQFF
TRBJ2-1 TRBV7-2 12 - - TGTGCCAGCAGCCCTGGGGTGAATGAGCAGTTCTTC CASSPGVNEQFF
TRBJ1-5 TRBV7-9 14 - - TGTGCCAGCAGTTTAGGACAAGGCAATCAGCCCCAGCATTTT CASSLGQGNQPQHF
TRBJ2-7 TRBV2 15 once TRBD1 TGTGCCAGCAGTCCTCCTGACAGGGGGGGCAACGAGCAGTACTTC CASSPPDRGGNEQYF
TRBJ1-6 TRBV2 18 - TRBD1 TGTGCCAGCAGTGCGGTAACAGGGGGTATCACCTATAATTCACCCCTCCACTTT CASSAVTGGITYNSPLHF
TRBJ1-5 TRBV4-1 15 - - TGCGCCAGCAGCCAAGCCCCATATAGCAATCAGCCCCAGCATTTT CASSQAPYSNQPQHF
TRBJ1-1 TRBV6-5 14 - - TGTGCCAGCAGTTTGGGACCGCCGAGCACTGAAGCTTTCTTT CASSLGPPSTEAFF
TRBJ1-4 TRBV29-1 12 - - TGCAGCGTGTCGAACGGTAATGAAAAACTGTTTTTT CSVSNGNEKLFF
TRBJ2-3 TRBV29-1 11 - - TGCAGCGTTGAAGATTCCCCGGGGCAGTATTTT CSVEDSPGQYF
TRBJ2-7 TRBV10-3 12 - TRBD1 TGTGCCACTTGGACAGGGTCCTACGAGCAGTACTTC CATWTGSYEQYF
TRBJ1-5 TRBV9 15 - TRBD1 TGTGCCAGCAGCGCCGGGACAGTGGGTGGTCAGCCCCAGCATTTT CASSAGTVGGQPQHF
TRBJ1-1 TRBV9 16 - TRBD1 TGTGCCAGCAGCGAGGGGGCGACAGGGCTGAACACTGAAGCTTTCTTT CASSEGATGLNTEAFF
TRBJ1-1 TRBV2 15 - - TGTGCCAGCGGTACGGCGGCAGGCTCCACCGGGGAAGCTTTCTTT CASGTAAGSTGEAFF
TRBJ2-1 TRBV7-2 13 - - TGTGCCAGCAGCTTAGTCAAAAGCAATGAGCAGTTCTTC CASSLVKSNEQFF
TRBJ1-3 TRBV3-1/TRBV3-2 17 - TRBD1 TGTGCCAGCAGCGCCCGGGACAGGGGCCTGTCTGGAAACACCATATATTTT CASSARDRGLSGNTIYF
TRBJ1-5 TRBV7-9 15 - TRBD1 TGTGCCAGCAGCCTCGACAGGGGGGAGAATCAGCCCCAGCATTTT CASSLDRGENQPQHF
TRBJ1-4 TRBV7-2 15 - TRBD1 TGTGCCAGCAGTTTTTTGCCGGGACAGGGGGGAAAACTGTTTTTT CASSFLPGQGGKLFF
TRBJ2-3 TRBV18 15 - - TGTGCCAGCTCACCGGGTACCCGAAACCAAGATACGCAGTATTTT CASSPGTRNQDTQYF
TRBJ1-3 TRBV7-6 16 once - TGTGCCAGCAGCTTAGCAGCGGGAAGCTCTGGAAACACCATATATTTT CASSLAAGSSGNTIYF
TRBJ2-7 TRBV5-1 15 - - TGCGCCAGTAGCCTTCGGGACACTGTTTCCTACGAGCAGTACTTC CASSLRDTVSYEQYF
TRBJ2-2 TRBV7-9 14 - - TGTGCCCTCAGGGGGGGCAGCGACACCGGGGAGCTGTTTTTT CALRGGSDTGELFF
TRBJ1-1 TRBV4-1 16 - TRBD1 TGCGCCAGCAGCCCGGGACAGGGGTCATGGAACACTGAAGCTTTCTTT CASSPGQGSWNTEAFF
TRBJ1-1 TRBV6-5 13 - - TGTGCCAGCAGCTCAGGAGGGATCACTGAAGCTTTCTTT CASSSGGITEAFF
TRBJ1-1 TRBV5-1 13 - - TGCGCCAGCAGCCTGCAGGGGAACACTGAAGCTTTCTTT CASSLQGNTEAFF
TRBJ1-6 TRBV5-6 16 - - TGTGCCAGCAGCTCGGATTCAAGGCGGTATAATTCACCCCTCCACTTT CASSSDSRRYNSPLHF
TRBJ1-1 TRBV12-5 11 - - TGTGCTAGTGGCCCTGGACTCGGAGCTTTCTTT CASGPGLGAFF